The 9 T cell receptor beta chains below come from one sample, sequenced in a study of blood T cell repertoires in COVID-19. Using immunoSEQ multiplex PCR, the repertoire was profiled, and TCRdb retains in-frame clones only, with some absent. The table shows approximately 94,000 clones, with more than 70% occurring only once. Material: peripheral blood. These receptors all stem from a human donor in a cohort sampled during active COVID-19.

V is TRBV25-1 and J is TRBJ2-7, with no clear D. The V end lost 7 bases, the J end lost 6 bases, and 13 bases lay between the germline ends. Germline CDR1 MGHDK, CDR2 SYGVNS. There are 12 residues in the CDR3. CDR3 loop: CASKPPSGEQYF. The CDR3, as DNA: TGTGCCAGCAAGCCCCCTTCGGGCGAGCAGTACTTC.

In its sample, this clone was seen once. The J gene is TRBJ1-2, the V gene TRBV19, with a weak D call TRBD1 (5 bases). The germline V and J ends were trimmed by 4 bases and 4 bases, with 19 bases remaining between them. Per germline, CDR1 LNHDA and CDR2 SQIVND (reference sequence). This CDR3 has 16 amino acids. CDR3 sequence (DNA): TGTGCCAGTAGTAGGACACTCGGCGAAGGGGTCTATGGCTACACCTTC. Its translation is CASSRTLGEGVYGYTF.

V usage is TRBV29-1 and J usage is TRBJ2-7; perhaps TRBD1 as D (5 bases). V was cut by 6 bases and J by 2 bases, with 11 bases left in between. CDR1 and CDR2 (germline): SQVTM, ANQGSEA. This CDR3 region has 12 residues. CDR3 region: CSVDDSAYEQYF. The CDR3 nucleotides read TGCAGCGTCGACGACAGCGCCTACGAGCAGTACTTC.

The rearrangement joins TRBV24-1 to TRBJ2-7; 9 bases fit TRBD1. Trimming cost V 4 bases and J 2 bases; bases outside gene matches: 8. There are 16 residues in the CDR3. The V gene's germline CDR1 is KGHDR and CDR2 SFDVKD. Here the CDR3 DNA reads TGTGCCACCAGTGACACGGGACAGGGTGGAACCTACGAGCAGTACTTC. Translated, it gives CATSDTGQGGTYEQYF.

The V gene is TRBV5-1, the J gene TRBJ2-7, with 7 bases that match TRBD1. The CDR3 is 14 residues long. With 3 bases clipped from V and 0 bases from J, the junction kept 3 bases outside the gene matches. Germline V gene sequence: CDR1 SGHRS, CDR2 YFSETQ. CDR3 region: CASSSGQSSYEQYF. The CDR3 coding sequence is TGCGCCAGCAGCTCGGGACAGAGCTCCTACGAGCAGTACTTC.

The chain links TRBV6-5 to TRBJ2-3, with D possibly being TRBD1 (5 bases). There are 12 residues in the CDR3. The germline V gene has CDR1 MNHEY and CDR2 SVGAGI. V was shortened by 6 bases and J by 5 bases, with 9 bases between the two germline ends. The CDR3 nucleotides are TGTGCCAGCAGGGCCAGGGAAGATACGCAGTATTTT. Translating gives CASRAREDTQYF.

The rearrangement joins TRBV6-6 to TRBJ2-2; TRBD2 might be the D (7 bases). Germline V gene data show CDR1 as MNHNY and CDR2 as SVGAGI (reference sequence). V was pared by 4 bases and J by 4 bases, with 13 bases between. This CDR3 has 15 residues. CDR3: CASSLTGGPTGELFF. Here the CDR3 DNA reads TGTGCCAGCAGTTTAACGGGGGGCCCCACCGGGGAGCTGTTTTTT.

The chain couples TRBV21-1 to TRBJ1-5; TRBD1, the table's D call, was not compared with the DNA. TRBV21-1 has pseudogene status. This CDR3 has 17 amino acids. The CDR3 protein is CASPCQVRGSTGQPQHF. The CDR3 DNA is TGTGCCAGCCCGTGTCAGGTCAGGGGATCTACGGGTCAGCCCCAGCATTTT.

This chain connects TRBV5-8 to TRBJ1-2; 7 bases align to TRBD1. CDR3 length equals 14 residues. Germline V CDR1 and CDR2: SGHTS, YDEGEE. The V segment lost 1 base and the J segment 5 bases; nucleotides outside the gene matches: 5. CDR3 nucleotides: TGTGCCAGCAGCTTGACCAGGGGGGAGTATGGCTACACCTTC. Protein sequence: CASSLTRGEYGYTF.